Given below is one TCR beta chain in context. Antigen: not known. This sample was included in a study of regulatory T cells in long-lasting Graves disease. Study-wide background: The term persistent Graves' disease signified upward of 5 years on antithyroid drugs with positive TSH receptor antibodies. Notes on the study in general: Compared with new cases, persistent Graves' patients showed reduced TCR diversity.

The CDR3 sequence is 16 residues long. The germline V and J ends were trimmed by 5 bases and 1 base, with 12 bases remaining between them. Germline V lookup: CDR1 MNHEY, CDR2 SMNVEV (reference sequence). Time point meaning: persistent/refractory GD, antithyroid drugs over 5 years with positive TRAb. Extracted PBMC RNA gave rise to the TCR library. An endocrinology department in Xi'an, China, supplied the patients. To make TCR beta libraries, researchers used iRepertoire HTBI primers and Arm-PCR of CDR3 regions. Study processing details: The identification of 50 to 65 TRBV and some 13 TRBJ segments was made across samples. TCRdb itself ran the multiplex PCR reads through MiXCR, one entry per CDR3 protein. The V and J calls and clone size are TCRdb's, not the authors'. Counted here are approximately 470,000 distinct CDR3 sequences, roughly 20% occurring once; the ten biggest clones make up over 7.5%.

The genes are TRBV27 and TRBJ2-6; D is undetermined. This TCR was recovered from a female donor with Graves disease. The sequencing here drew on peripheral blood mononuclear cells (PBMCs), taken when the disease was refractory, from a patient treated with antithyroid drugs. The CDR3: CASSIHLVSGANVLTF. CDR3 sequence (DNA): TGTGCCAGCAGTATCCATCTAGTATCTGGGGCCAACGTCCTGACTTTC.